This TCR beta chain was sequenced during a study of molecular identifiers for immune sequencing clone quantification. Study results and limitations: Clones above 20 RNA copies contained over 98% of effector molecules but under 1% of naive ones.

The CDR3 runs 10 residues. Trimming took off 5 bases at V and 5 bases at J, with 4 bases between the two ends. Remarks on this clonotype: The antigen remains unidentified.

TCRdb reprocessed the PCR reads with MiXCR, giving one entry per CDR3 protein. This table holds approximately 90,000 distinct CDR3 sequences, roughly 24% found once. This clonotype was sampled from a human donor in good health. Some libraries in this study had Jurkat cell RNA spiked in. The rearrangement links TRBV12-3 or TRBV12-4 to TRBJ2-7; no reliable D call. Sequencing used naive CD8+ T cells from blood, with Jurkat cell RNA spiked in. The sample's subset: FACS-sorted CD8+CD4-CCR7+CD45RA+ naive T cells. Here the CDR3 DNA reads TGTGCCAGCAGTCCGGACGAGCAGTACTTC. As protein: CASSPDEQYF.